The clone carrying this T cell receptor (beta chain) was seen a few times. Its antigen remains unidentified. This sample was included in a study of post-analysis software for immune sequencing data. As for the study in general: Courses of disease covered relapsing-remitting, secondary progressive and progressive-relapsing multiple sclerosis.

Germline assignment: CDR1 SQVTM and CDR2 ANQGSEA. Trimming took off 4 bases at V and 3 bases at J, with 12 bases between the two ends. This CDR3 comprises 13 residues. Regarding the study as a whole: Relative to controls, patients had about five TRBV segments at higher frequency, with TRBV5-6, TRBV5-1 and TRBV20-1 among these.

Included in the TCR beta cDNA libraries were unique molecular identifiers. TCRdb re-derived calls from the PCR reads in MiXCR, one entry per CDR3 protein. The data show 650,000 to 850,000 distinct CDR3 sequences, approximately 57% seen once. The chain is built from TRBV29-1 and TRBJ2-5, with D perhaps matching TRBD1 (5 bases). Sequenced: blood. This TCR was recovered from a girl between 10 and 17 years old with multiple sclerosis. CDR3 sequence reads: CSVVGAGKETQYF. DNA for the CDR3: TGCAGCGTTGTTGGGGCAGGGAAAGAGACCCAGTACTTC.